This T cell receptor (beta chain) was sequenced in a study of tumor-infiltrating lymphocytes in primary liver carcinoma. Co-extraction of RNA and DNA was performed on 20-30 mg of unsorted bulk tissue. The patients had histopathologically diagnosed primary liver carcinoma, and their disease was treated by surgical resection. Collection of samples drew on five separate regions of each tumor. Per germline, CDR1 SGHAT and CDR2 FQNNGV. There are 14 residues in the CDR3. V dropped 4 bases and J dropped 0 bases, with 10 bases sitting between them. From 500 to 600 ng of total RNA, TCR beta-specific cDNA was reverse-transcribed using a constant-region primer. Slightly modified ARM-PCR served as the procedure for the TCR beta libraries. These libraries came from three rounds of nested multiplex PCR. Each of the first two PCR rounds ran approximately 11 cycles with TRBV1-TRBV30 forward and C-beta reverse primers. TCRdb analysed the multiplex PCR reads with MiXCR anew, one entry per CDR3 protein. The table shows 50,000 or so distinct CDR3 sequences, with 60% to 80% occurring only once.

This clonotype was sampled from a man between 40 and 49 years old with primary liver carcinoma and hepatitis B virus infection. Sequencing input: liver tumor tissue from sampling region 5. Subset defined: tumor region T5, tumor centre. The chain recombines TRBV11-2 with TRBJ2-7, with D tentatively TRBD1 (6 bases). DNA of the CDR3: TGTGCCAGCAGCTCGGACAGAAACTCCTACGAGCAGTACTTC. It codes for CASSSDRNSYEQYF. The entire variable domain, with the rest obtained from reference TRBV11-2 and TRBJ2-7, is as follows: EAGVAQSPRYKIIEKRQSVAFWCNPISGHATLYWYQQILGQGPKLLIQFQNNGVVDDSQLPKDRFSAERLKGVDSTLKIQPAKLEDSAVYLCASSSDRNSYEQYFGPGTRLTVT.